This T cell receptor beta chain is drawn from a study of shared clonotypes between healthy human individuals. The CDR3 is 17 residues long. The germline gives CDR1 SNHLY, CDR2 FYNNEI. Between the trimmed V and J ends, which lost 6 bases and 1 base, there was a span of 19 bases. Of note for this clone: Its antigen is still unknown.

Clones were read by immunoSEQ multiplex PCR, and TCRdb kept only the in-frame ones, dropping some. Of more than 1.2 million clones detected, about 98.5% appear once; the ten largest clones hold roughly 0.35%. Study-wide results and caveats: It was expected that sequencing depth would affect clonotype sharing among donors.

The J gene is TRBJ2-1, the V gene TRBV2; tentative D call: TRBD1 (6 bases). The sequence was obtained from a man younger than 40 in good health. The specimen sequenced was naive CD4+ T cells sorted from blood. The subset: CD45RA+ positively selected. CDR3 nucleotide sequence: TGTGCCAGCAGCTTAACAGGGCTTCGGGCATCCTACAATGAGCAGTTCTTC. As protein: CASSLTGLRASYNEQFF.